This T cell receptor (beta chain) was recorded in a study of blood T cell repertoires in COVID-19. Study-wide context: In each case, the material was cDNA or gDNA derived from T cells, B-cell-depleted T cells, or PBMCs.

Participants were placed into cohorts based on the clinical history they reported. V was shortened by 6 bases and J by 0 bases, with 9 bases between the two germline ends. This CDR3 contains 14 residues. The germline gives CDR1 LNHDA, CDR2 SQIVND (reference sequence). TCRdb keeps only in-frame clones here, not all; method: immunoSEQ multiplex PCR. In the table there are 290,000 or so clones, roughly nine tenths of which are singletons. A single count supports this clone. This receptor was taken from a woman aged 18 to 35 who had recovered from COVID-19. The J gene is TRBJ2-1, the V gene TRBV19; D possibly corresponds to TRBD2 (5 bases). The sample taken for sequencing was PBMCs or T cells enriched from blood (not recorded which). The CDR3 sequence is CASSLRDSYNEQFF. CDR3 DNA: TGTGCCAGTAGCCTCCGGGACTCCTACAATGAGCAGTTCTTC.